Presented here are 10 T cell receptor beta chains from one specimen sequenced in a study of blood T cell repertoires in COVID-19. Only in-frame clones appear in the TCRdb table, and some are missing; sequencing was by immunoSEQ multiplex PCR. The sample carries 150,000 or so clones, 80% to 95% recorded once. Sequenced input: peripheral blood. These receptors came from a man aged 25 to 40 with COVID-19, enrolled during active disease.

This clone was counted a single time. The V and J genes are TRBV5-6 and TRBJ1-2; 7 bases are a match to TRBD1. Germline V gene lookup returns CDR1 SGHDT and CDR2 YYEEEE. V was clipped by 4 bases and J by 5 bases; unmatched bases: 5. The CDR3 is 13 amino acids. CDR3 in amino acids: CASSRQGIYGYTF. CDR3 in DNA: TGTGCCAGCAGCCGACAGGGAATTTATGGCTACACCTTC.

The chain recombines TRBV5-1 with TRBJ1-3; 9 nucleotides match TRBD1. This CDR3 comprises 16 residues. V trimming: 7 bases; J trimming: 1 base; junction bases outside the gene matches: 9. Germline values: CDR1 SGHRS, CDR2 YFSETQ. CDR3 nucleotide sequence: TGCGCCAGCGGGGTTTCCGGGACAGGGTCTGGAAACACCATATATTTT. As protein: CASGVSGTGSGNTIYF. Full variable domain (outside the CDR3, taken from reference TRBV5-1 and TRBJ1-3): KAGVTQTPRYLIKTRGQQVTLSCSPISGHRSVSWYQQTPGQGLQFLFEYFSETQRNKGNFPGRFSGRQFSNSRSEMNVSTLELGDSALYLCASGVSGTGSGNTIYFGEGSWLTVV.

The CDR3, as DNA: TGCAGCGTTAAGCAGGGCGAGCAGCCCCAGCATTTT. Translating it yields CSVKQGEQPQHF. The rearrangement links TRBV29-1 to TRBJ1-5; D possibly corresponds to TRBD1 (5 bases). This CDR3 comprises 12 residues. The V and J ends lost 5 bases and 7 bases respectively, with 12 bases between them. CDR1 and CDR2 from the germline V gene are SQVTM and ANQGSEA.

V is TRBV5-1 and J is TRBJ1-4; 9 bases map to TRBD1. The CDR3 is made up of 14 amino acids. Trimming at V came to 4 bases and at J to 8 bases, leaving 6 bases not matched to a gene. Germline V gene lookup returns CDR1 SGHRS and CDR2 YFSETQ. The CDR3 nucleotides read TGCGCCAGCAGCGCGACAGGGGGACCAGAAAAACTGTTTTTT. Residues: CASSATGGPEKLFF.

The CDR3 nucleotides are TGTGCCAGCAGCCCCCTGGGAGGATATCATGAGCAGTTCTTC. This codes for CASSPLGGYHEQFF. The chain employs TRBV28 and TRBJ2-1; perhaps TRBD2 as D (6 bases). V gave up 6 bases and J gave up 8 bases, with 17 bases separating them. Germline CDR1 reads MDHEN; CDR2 reads SYDVKM. The CDR3 length is 14 residues.

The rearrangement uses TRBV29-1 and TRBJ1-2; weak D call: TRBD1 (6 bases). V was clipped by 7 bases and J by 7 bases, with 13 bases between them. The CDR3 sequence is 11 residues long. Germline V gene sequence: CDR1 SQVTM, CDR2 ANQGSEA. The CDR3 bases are TGCAGCGCCCTCCAGGGGTCTGGCTACACCTTC. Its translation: CSALQGSGYTF.

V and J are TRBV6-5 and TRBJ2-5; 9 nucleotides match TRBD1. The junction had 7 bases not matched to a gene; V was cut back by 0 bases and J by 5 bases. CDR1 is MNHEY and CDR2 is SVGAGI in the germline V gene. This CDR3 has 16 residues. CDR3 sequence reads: CASSYSQRGQGETQYF. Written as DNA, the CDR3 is TGTGCCAGCAGTTACTCTCAACGGGGACAGGGTGAGACCCAGTACTTC.

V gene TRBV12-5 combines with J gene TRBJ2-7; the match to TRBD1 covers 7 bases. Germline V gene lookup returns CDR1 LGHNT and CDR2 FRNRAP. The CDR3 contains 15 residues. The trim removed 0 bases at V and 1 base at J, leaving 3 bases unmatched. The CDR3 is CASGLVGTASYEQYF. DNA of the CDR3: TGTGCTAGTGGTTTGGTAGGGACAGCATCCTACGAGCAGTACTTC.

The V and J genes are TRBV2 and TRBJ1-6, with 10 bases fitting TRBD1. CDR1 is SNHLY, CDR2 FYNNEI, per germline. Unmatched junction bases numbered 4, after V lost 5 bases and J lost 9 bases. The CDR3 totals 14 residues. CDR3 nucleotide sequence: TGTGCCAGCAGTAATGGGGACAGGGGTTCACCCCTCCACTTT. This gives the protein CASSNGDRGSPLHF.

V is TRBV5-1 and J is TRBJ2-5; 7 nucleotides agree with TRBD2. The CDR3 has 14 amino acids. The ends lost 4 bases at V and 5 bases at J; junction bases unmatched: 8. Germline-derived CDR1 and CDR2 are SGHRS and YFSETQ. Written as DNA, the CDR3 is TGCGCCAGCAGCCTCGGGGGGACTGTGGAGACCCAGTACTTC. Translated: CASSLGGTVETQYF.